This T cell receptor (beta chain) was documented in a study of cytomegalovirus exposure and HLA in healthy donors. Study-wide points: Some V segments (TRBV6-2 and TRBV6-3 among them) were excluded as indistinguishable. Reportedly, fewer N-insertions than the 666-donor mean appeared in an Asian-associated ancestry cluster in a later analysis.

About this clone itself: Its antigen is not known.

Donors in the study were healthy people who gave bone marrow. Primers for the PCR totalled 60 Vbeta and 13 Jbeta. Original analysis: In a later analysis, 75 million to 85 million unique TCR beta chains included roughly 11 million shared by two or more donors. TCRdb keeps only in-frame clones here, not all; method: immunoSEQ multiplex PCR. V and J calls and clone size follow that table, whereas D and trimming were derived from the DNA. The data show more than 90,000 clones, 70% to 80% seen once. This CDR3 has 13 residues. CDR1 and CDR2 (germline): LGHNA, YNFKEQ. V gave up 5 bases and J gave up 7 bases; unmatched junction bases: 8.

This clonotype was sampled from a woman under 30 in good health and CMV-seropositive. The J gene is TRBJ2-7, the V gene TRBV4-2, with 7 nucleotides matching TRBD1. The sample consisted of PBMCs. The CDR3 DNA sequence: TGTGCCAGCAGCGCAGAATCAGGGGGAGAGCAGTACTTC. Translated, it gives CASSAESGGEQYF.